These T cell receptor beta chains were read from a single sample in a study of blood T cell repertoires in COVID-19. The data were produced by immunoSEQ multiplex PCR, yet TCRdb's version contains in-frame clones alone and is incomplete. The top ten hold about 6.7% of the sample, which has about 100,000 clones, roughly 88% seen once. Sequences were obtained from peripheral blood. These receptors originate from a man in his late teens or twenties with COVID-19, enrolled during active disease. The CDR3 runs from the conserved cysteine through the conserved F or W. D genes are given only for firm matches. Size is omitted from some rows. Given values are once, few, many or a class for expanded clones.

CDR3 DNA | CDR3 protein | J gene | clone size | V gene | D gene
TGTGCCAGCTCCGCCGACAGGGGAGTAGGCAATGAGCAGTTCTTC | CASSADRGVGNEQFF | TRBJ2-1 | . | TRBV18 | TRBD1
TGTGCCAGTAGTGAACCTGACAGGAAGTACGAGCAGTACTTC | CASSEPDRKYEQYF | TRBJ2-7 | . | TRBV19 | .
TGTGCCAGCAGTTCATGGACTAGCGGCACAGATACGCAGTATTTT | CASSSWTSGTDTQYF | TRBJ2-3 | few | TRBV27 | TRBD2
TGTGCCAGCAGTTACTCGGCAGGCAATCAGCCCCAGCATTTT | CASSYSAGNQPQHF | TRBJ1-5 | . | TRBV6-5 | .
TGTGCCAGCTCACTATCGGACAGCTATGGCTACACCTTC | CASSLSDSYGYTF | TRBJ1-2 | once | TRBV18 | .
TGTGCCAGCAGCGGAGGGGAGGGGTACAATGAGCAGTTCTTC | CASSGGEGYNEQFF | TRBJ2-1 | once | TRBV28 | TRBD2
TGTGCCAGCAGCTCCCTAGTTAGTCAAGGTACGCAGTATTTT | CASSSLVSQGTQYF | TRBJ2-3 | . | TRBV5-6 | .
TGCGCCAGCAGCCGGGACGGGGGTCGTGAAAAACTGTTTTTT | CASSRDGGREKLFF | TRBJ1-4 | . | TRBV5-1 | .
TGTGCCAGCAGTTCAGTGGGAGCGACTAGCGGGAGTATCGTAGATACGCAGTATTTT | CASSSVGATSGSIVDTQYF | TRBJ2-3 | . | TRBV28 | TRBD2
TGTGCCAGCAGTGACGGACAGGGTTATCAGCCCCAGCATTTT | CASSDGQGYQPQHF | TRBJ1-5 | . | TRBV2 | TRBD1
TGCGCCAGCAGCCACGCGTCCTCGGGGATCTATGGCTACACCTTC | CASSHASSGIYGYTF | TRBJ1-2 | . | TRBV4-3 | .
TGTGCCAGCAGCTTTGGTTCCGGAGATACGCAGTATTTT | CASSFGSGDTQYF | TRBJ2-3 | . | TRBV7-9 | .
TGTGCCAGCAGTTCCCTGCAGGGGCAGGGGGGCACTGAAGCTTTCTTT | CASSSLQGQGGTEAFF | TRBJ1-1 | . | TRBV28 | TRBD1
TGTGCCAGCAGTTTTAGTCAGGGGACCTACGAGCAGTACTTC | CASSFSQGTYEQYF | TRBJ2-7 | . | TRBV27 | .
TGTGCCAGCAGTCAGGGACTCAATCAGCCCCAGCATTTT | CASSQGLNQPQHF | TRBJ1-5 | . | TRBV3-1/TRBV3-2 | .
TGTGCCAGCAATTACCTGAATCAGCCCCAGCATTTT | CASNYLNQPQHF | TRBJ1-5 | once | TRBV6-5 | .
TGTGCCAGTAGTTCCCCGGGGGGCAATGAGCAGTTCTTC | CASSSPGGNEQFF | TRBJ2-1 | . | TRBV19 | TRBD2
TGCGCCAGCAGCCAAGAACTAACGGGGGCCAACGTCCTGACTTTC | CASSQELTGANVLTF | TRBJ2-6 | . | TRBV4-3 | .
TGTGCCAGCAGCTTGACCGGGACTAGCGTATACGAGCAGTACTTC | CASSLTGTSVYEQYF | TRBJ2-7 | . | TRBV5-6 | TRBD2
TGTGCCAGCAGCAGAAGCGGGAGTATATCCTACGAGCAGTACTTC | CASSRSGSISYEQYF | TRBJ2-7 | once | TRBV7-2 | TRBD2
TGTGCCAGCAGTGACGGCCTAGCGGGAGATGAGCAGTTCTTC | CASSDGLAGDEQFF | TRBJ2-1 | . | TRBV6-4 | TRBD2
TGTGCCACCAGTGATTGGACGGGGAGGGAAGGCTACACCTTC | CATSDWTGREGYTF | TRBJ1-2 | . | TRBV24-1 | .
TGTGCCACCAGTGACACCGGGACAGGGGGGCCCCGTACAGATACGCAGTATTTT | CATSDTGTGGPRTDTQYF | TRBJ2-3 | . | TRBV24-1 | TRBD1
TGTGCCAGCAGCTTCGGAAGCAGCGATGAGCAGTTCTTC | CASSFGSSDEQFF | TRBJ2-1 | . | TRBV5-6 | .
TGTGCCAGCAGCTTAGAAGGGGCGTGGGCTGGGGCCAACGTCCTGACTTTC | CASSLEGAWAGANVLTF | TRBJ2-6 | . | TRBV7-9 | .
TGCAGTGCTCAGGACAGCTTTGAAGCTTTCTTT | CSAQDSFEAFF | TRBJ1-1 | . | TRBV20-1 | .
TGTGCCAGTAGTGGCTTAGGGGGGGTTAGCAATCAGCCCCAGCATTTT | CASSGLGGVSNQPQHF | TRBJ1-5 | once | TRBV19 | .
TGTGCCAGCAGTTCAGGACAGTACGCTGAAGCTTTCTTT | CASSSGQYAEAFF | TRBJ1-1 | few | TRBV6-5 | .
TGCGCCAGCAGCCATGGTGGAGTTGGAAGCAATCAGCCCCAGCATTTT | CASSHGGVGSNQPQHF | TRBJ1-5 | . | TRBV4-1 | .
TGTGCCAGCAGCACTAACCCCCGGACTGAAGCTTTCTTT | CASSTNPRTEAFF | TRBJ1-1 | . | TRBV11-3 | .
TGTGCCAGCAGCTTCCTTCACAGGGGAGATACGCAGTATTTT | CASSFLHRGDTQYF | TRBJ2-3 | . | TRBV7-3 | TRBD1
TGTGCCATCAGTACCCCGGGTCAGCCCCAGCATTTT | CAISTPGQPQHF | TRBJ1-5 | . | TRBV10-3 | .
TGTGCCATCCTCCGGGAGCCCGGGACAGATACGCAGTATTTT | CAILREPGTDTQYF | TRBJ2-3 | few | TRBV28 | .
TGCGCCAGCATTATGACAGGGTCCTCCTACGAGCAGTACTTC | CASIMTGSSYEQYF | TRBJ2-7 | few | TRBV10-2 | TRBD1
TGTGCCAGCAGTTCGGGGAGCCACGAGCAGTACTTC | CASSSGSHEQYF | TRBJ2-7 | few | TRBV2 | .
TGTGCCAGCAGCTTAGCGACAGCCACTCTATACAATGAGCAGTTCTTC | CASSLATATLYNEQFF | TRBJ2-1 | . | TRBV11-2 | .
TGCGCCAGCAGCCAGACCCCGGCGGGAGGGCCCTTCGGGGAGCTGTTTTTT | CASSQTPAGGPFGELFF | TRBJ2-2 | . | TRBV4-3 | TRBD2
TGTGCCAGCAGCCAGGGACAATCAATGTCGGCTTTCTTT | CASSQGQSMSAFF | TRBJ1-1 | . | TRBV9 | .
TGTGCCAGTAAGGACAGGGGACCCTACGAGCAGTACTTC | CASKDRGPYEQYF | TRBJ2-7 | . | TRBV19 | TRBD1
TGTGCCAGCAGCTTCTTTAGCGGGAGGCTCCCCTACGAGCAGTACTTC | CASSFFSGRLPYEQYF | TRBJ2-7 | . | TRBV7-9 | TRBD2
TGTGCCAGCAGCGAGTCGGCCGCGGATGAGCAGTTCTTC | CASSESAADEQFF | TRBJ2-1 | . | TRBV9 | .
TGTGCCATCAGTGGGGGACTAGCGGGTGGGAACTACGAGCAGTACTTC | CAISGGLAGGNYEQYF | TRBJ2-7 | . | TRBV10-3 | TRBD2